This T cell receptor (beta chain) is from a study of T-cell reconstitution after alpha-beta-depleted transplantation in children (dated by TCRdb to about 2016). Broadly, across the study: T-cell immune reconstitution after TCRalphabeta/CD19-depleted allogeneic hematopoietic cell transplantation in children was quantitatively tracked in the study by means of TCR repertoire profiling.

Libraries were constructed by PCR. Data came from an Illumina HiSeq 2500. TCR library preparation used molecular barcoding, with unique molecular identifiers applied to normalize quantification of the TCRbeta repertoire. TCRdb reprocessing: public reads trimmed at Q25 with fastp, clones called with MiXCR, in-frame beta chains kept. Every CDR3 protein is listed once, alongside the most common genes and DNA of its rows. The table for this sample lists about 420,000 distinct CDR3 sequences; 11% of them were counted only once. Together, the top ten hold 4.5% to 6.5% of the sample. As encoded in the germline V gene (reference sequence), CDR1 is LNHNV while CDR2 is YYDKDF. The CDR3, cysteine through phenylalanine, is 13 amino acids long. Only CDR3 DNA remains: 39 bases, in frame from the first base. V gives up 0 bases and J gives up 4 bases, and the segment between their germline ends measures 6 bases. This clonotype came up many times. There is no known antigen for this receptor. Base qualities are missing; no much larger clone stands one base away.

This receptor was obtained from a human donor who donated a stem cell graft to a child with acute myeloid leukemia. The rearranged segments are TRBV15 and TRBJ2-5, with an unclear D gene assignment. The sample here was PBMCs from the stem cell graft donor, taken from the stem cell graft. The nucleotides are TGTGCCACCAGCAGAGATGTACTAGAGACCCAGTACTTC. It translates to CATSRDVLETQYF.